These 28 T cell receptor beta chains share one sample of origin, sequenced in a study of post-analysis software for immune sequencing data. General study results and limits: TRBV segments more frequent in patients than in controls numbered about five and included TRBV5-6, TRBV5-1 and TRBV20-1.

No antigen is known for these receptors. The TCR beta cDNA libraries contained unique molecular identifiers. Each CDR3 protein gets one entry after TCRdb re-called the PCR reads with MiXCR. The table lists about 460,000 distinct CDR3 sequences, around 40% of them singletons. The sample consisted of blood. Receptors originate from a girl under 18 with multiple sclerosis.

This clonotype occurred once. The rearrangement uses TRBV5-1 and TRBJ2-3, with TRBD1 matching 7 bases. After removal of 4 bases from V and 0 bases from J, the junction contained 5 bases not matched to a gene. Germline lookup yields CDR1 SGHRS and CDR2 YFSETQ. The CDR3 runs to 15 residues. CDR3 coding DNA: TGCGCCAGCAGCGTATACAGGGGCAGCACAGATACGCAGTATTTT. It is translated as CASSVYRGSTDTQYF.

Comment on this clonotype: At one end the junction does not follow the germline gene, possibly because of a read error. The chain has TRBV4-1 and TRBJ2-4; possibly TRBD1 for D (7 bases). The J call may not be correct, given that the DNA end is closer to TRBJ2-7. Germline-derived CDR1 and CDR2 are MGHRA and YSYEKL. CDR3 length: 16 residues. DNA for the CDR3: TGCACCAGCAGCCAGGGGGGAAGGCAGACTGACTACGAGCAGTACTTC. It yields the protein CTSSQGGRQTDYEQYF.

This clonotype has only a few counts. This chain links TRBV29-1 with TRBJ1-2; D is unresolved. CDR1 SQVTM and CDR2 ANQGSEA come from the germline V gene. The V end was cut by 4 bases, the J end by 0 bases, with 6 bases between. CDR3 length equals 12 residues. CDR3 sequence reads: CSVVLSNYGYTF. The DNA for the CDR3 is TGCAGCGTTGTGCTCTCTAACTATGGCTACACCTTC.

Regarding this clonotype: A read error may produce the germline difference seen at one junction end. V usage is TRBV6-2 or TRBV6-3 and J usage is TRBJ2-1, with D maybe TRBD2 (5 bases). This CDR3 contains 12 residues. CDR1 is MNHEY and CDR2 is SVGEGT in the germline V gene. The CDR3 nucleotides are TGTGCCGGCAGTGCCACTAGTAATGAGCAGTTCTTC. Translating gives CAGSATSNEQFF.

CDR3 loop: CASSYLAGEGNEQFF. DNA for the CDR3: TGTGCCAGCAGTTACCTAGCGGGAGAGGGCAATGAGCAGTTCTTC. The chain has TRBV6-2 or TRBV6-3 and TRBJ2-1, with 10 bases identical to TRBD2. The CDR3 has 15 amino acids. CDR1 MNHEY and CDR2 SVGEGT come from the germline V gene. The V gene end was trimmed by 2 bases and the J gene end by 6 bases; junction bases not matched to a gene: 4.

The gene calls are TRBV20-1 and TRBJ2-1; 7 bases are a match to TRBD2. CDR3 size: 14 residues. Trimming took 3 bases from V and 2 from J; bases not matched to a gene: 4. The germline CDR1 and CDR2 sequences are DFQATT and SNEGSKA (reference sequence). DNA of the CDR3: TGCAGTGCTAGTAGGACTAGAGCCTACAATGAGCAGTTCTTC. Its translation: CSASRTRAYNEQFF.

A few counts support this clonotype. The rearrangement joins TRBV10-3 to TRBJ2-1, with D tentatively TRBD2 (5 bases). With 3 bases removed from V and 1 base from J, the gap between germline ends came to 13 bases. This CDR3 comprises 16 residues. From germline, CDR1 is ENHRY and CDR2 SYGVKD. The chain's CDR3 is CAISDVSGRSYNEQFF. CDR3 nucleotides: TGTGCCATCAGTGATGTGAGCGGCCGATCCTACAATGAGCAGTTCTTC.

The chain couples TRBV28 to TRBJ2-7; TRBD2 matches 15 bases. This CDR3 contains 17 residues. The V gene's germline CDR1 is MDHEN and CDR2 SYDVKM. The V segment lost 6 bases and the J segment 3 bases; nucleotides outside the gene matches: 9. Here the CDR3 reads CASRIGLAGGQNYEQYF. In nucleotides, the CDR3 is TGTGCCAGCAGGATCGGACTAGCGGGAGGGCAAAACTACGAGCAGTACTTC.

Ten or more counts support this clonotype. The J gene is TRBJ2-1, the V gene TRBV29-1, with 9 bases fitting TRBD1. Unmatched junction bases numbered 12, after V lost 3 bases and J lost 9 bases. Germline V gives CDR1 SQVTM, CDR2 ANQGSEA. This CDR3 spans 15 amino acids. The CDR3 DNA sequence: TGCAGCGTTGACCCCCGGGACAGGGACGCGGGTGAGCAGTTCTTC. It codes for CSVDPRDRDAGEQFF.

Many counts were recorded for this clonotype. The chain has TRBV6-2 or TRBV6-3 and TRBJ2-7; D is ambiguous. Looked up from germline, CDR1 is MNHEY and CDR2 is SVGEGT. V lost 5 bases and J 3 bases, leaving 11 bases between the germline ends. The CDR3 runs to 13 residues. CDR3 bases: TGTGCCAGCAGTCAAACTGGTTTCTACGAGCAGTACTTC. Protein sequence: CASSQTGFYEQYF.

CDR3 residues: CASSLRGQGRNEQFF. CDR3 in DNA: TGTGCCAGCAGCTTAAGGGGACAGGGGCGCAATGAGCAGTTCTTC. The genes are TRBV7-8 and TRBJ2-1, with 10 bases that match TRBD1. This CDR3 is built from 15 residues. CDR1 and CDR2 (germline): SGHVS, FQNEAQ. J was trimmed by 6 bases and V by 2 bases; bases with no gene match: 4. The full variable domain, its missing parts supplied by reference TRBV7-8 and TRBJ2-1, is GAGVSQSPRYKVAKRGQDVALRCDPISGHVSLFWYQQALGQGPEFLTYFQNEAQLDKSGLPSDRFFAERPEGSVSTLKIQRTQQEDSAVYLCASSLRGQGRNEQFFGPGTRLTVL.

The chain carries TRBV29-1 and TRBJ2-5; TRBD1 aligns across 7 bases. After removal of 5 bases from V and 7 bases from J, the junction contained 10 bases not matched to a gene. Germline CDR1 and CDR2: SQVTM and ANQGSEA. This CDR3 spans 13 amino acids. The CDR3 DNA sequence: TGCAGCGTTCCGGACAGGCTGGGTGGGACCCAGTACTTC. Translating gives CSVPDRLGGTQYF.

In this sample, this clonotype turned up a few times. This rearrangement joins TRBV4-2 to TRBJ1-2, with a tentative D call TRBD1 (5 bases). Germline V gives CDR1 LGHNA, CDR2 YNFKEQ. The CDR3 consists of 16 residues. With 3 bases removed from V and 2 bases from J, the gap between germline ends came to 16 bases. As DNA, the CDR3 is TGTGCCAGCAGCCAGGAAATGGCGGGGCAGAACTATGGCTACACCTTC. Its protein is CASSQEMAGQNYGYTF.

The CDR3 is CASSSGLAGREQFF. CDR3 sequence (DNA): TGTGCCAGCAGCTCGGGACTAGCGGGGAGGGAGCAGTTCTTC. The V and J genes are TRBV7-3 and TRBJ2-1; 13 positions match TRBD2. The CDR3 consists of 14 residues. Germline V gives CDR1 SGHTA, CDR2 FQGTGA. J lost 10 bases, V lost 4 bases, and 4 bases had no gene match.

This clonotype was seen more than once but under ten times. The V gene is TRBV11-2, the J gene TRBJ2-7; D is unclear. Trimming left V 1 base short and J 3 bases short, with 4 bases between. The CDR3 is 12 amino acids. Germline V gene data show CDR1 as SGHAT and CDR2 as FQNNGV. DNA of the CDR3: TGTGCCAGCAGCTTAGTTGTCTACGAGCAGTACTTC. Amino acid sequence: CASSLVVYEQYF.

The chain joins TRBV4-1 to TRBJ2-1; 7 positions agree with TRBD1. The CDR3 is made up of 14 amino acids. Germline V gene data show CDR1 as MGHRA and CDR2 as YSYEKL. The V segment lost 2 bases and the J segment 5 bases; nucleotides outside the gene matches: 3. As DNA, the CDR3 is TGCGCCAGCAGCCAAACCGACAGGGACAATGAGCAGTTCTTC. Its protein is CASSQTDRDNEQFF.

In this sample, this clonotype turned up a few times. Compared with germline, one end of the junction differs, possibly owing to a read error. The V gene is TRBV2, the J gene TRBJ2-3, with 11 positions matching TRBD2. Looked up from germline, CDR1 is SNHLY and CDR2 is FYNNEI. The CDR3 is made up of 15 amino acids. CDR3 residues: CARSEPSGRRNTQYF. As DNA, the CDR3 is TGTGCCCGCAGTGAACCTAGCGGGAGGAGGAATACGCAGTATTTT. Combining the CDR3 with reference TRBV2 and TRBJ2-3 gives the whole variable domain EPEVTQTPSHQVTQMGQEVILRCVPISNHLYFYWYRQILGQKVEFLVSFYNNEISEKSEIFDDQFSVERPDGSNFTLKIRSTKLEDSAMYFCARSEPSGRRNTQYFGPGTRLTVL.

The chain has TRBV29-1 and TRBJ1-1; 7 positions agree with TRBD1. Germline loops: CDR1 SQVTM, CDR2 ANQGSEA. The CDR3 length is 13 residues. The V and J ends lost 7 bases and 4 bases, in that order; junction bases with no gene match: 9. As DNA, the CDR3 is TGCAGCGGAGACCCAGGGGGAGGCACTGAAGCTTTCTTT. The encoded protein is CSGDPGGGTEAFF.

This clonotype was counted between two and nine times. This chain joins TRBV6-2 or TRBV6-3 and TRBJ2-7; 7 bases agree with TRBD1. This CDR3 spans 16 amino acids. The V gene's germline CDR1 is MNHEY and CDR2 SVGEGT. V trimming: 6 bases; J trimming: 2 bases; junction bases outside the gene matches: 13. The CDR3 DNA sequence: TGTGCCAGCAGCTCCACAGGGGCCGTAATACCCTACGAGCAGTACTTC. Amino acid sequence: CASSSTGAVIPYEQYF.

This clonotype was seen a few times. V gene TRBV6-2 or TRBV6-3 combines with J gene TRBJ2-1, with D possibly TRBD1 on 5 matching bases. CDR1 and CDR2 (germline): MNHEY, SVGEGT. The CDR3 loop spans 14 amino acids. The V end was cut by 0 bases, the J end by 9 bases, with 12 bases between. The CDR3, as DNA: TGTGCCAGCAGTTACTCGAGGACACTCAGTGAGCAGTTCTTC. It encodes CASSYSRTLSEQFF.

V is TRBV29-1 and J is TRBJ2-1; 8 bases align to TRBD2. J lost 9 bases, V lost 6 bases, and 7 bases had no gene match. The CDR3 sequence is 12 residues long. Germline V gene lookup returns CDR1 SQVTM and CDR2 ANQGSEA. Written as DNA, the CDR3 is TGCAGCGTCCAAGGACTAGCCCCTGAGCAGTTCTTC. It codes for CSVQGLAPEQFF.

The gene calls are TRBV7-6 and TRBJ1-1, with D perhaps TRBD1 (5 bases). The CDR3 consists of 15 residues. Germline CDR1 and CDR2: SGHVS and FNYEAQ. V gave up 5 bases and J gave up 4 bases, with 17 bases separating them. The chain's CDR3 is CASSPTQGGGTEAFF. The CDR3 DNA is TGTGCCAGCAGCCCAACGCAGGGAGGAGGCACTGAAGCTTTCTTT.

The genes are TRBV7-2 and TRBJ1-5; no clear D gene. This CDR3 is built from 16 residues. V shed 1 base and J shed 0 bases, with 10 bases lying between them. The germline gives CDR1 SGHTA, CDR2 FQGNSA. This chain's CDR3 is CASSLEEMNSNQPQHF. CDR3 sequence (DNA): TGTGCCAGCAGCTTAGAGGAAATGAATAGCAATCAGCCCCAGCATTTT.

The CDR3 is CASRPASKLSYEQYF. Written as DNA, the CDR3 is TGTGCCAGCAGGCCCGCTAGCAAGCTCTCCTACGAGCAGTACTTC. The gene calls are TRBV28 and TRBJ2-7, with a weak D call TRBD2 (5 bases). Germline CDR1 MDHEN, CDR2 SYDVKM. CDR3 size: 15 residues. Trimming stripped 6 bases from V and 0 bases from J, with 15 bases between.

CDR3 sequence reads: CASSLVSGSWSDTQYF. The CDR3 nucleotides read TGCGCCAGCAGCTTGGTTTCAGGGTCGTGGTCGGATACGCAGTATTTT. The rearrangement links TRBV5-1 to TRBJ2-3; D is perhaps TRBD1 (5 bases). The V gene lost 0 bases and the J gene lost 6 bases, with 17 bases spanning the gap. The V gene's germline CDR1 is SGHRS and CDR2 YFSETQ. CDR3 length: 16 residues.

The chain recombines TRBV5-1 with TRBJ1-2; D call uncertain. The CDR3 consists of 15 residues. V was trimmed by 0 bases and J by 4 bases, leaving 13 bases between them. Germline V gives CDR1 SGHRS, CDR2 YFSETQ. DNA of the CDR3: TGCGCCAGCAGCTTGGAGGGCTTGGGGTCCTATGGCTACACCTTC. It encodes CASSLEGLGSYGYTF.

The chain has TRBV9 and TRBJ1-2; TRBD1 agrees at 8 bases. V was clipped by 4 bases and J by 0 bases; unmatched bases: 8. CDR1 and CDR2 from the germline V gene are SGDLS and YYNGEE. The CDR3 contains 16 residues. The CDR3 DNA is TGTGCCAGCAGCCCCACCGGACAGGGATCTAACTATGGCTACACCTTC. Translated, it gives CASSPTGQGSNYGYTF.

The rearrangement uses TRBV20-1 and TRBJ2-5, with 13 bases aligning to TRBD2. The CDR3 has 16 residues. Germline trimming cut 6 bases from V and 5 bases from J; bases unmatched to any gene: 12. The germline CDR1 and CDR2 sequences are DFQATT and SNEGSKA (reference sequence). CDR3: CSANKPGLAGTETQYF. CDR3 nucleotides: TGCAGTGCAAACAAACCGGGACTAGCGGGAACGGAGACCCAGTACTTC.